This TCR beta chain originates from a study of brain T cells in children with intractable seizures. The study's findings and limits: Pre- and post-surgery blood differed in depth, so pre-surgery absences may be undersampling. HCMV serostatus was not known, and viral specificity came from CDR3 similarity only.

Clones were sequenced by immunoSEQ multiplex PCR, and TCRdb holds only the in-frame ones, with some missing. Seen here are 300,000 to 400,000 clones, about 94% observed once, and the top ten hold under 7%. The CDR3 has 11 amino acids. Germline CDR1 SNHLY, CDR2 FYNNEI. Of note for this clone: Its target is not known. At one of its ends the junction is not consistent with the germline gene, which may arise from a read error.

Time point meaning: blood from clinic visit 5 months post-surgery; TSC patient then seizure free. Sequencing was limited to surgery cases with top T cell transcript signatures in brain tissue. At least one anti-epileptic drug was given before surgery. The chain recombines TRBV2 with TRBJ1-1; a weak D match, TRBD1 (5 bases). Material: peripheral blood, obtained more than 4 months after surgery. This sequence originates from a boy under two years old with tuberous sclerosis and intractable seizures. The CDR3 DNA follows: TGTGCCAGCAGAGACCGGGACCGCCAGGTCTTT. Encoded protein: CASRDRDRQVF.